These 5 T cell receptor beta chains were sequenced from one sample in a study of cytomegalovirus exposure and HLA in healthy donors. PCR was performed using 60 Vbeta and 13 Jbeta primers. The repertoire was sequenced with immunoSEQ multiplex PCR; TCRdb's copy has only in-frame clones and lacks some. The table has 170,000 or so clones, about 80% seen once; the top ten hold around 7.2%. Sequencing was done on a sample of PBMCs. These receptors were collected from a man aged 30 to 45 in good health and CMV-seropositive.

The chain employs TRBV9 and TRBJ1-6; possible D gene TRBD1, 6 bases. Germline V lookup: CDR1 SGDLS, CDR2 YYNGEE. Trimming cost V 4 bases and J 6 bases, with 11 bases left between them. This CDR3 has 14 amino acids. CDR3 DNA: TGTGCCAGCAGCCCCACCAGGGGTAATTCACCCCTCCACTTT. Translated, it gives CASSPTRGNSPLHF.

This clone is a singleton in its sample. This sequence joins TRBV5-1 and TRBJ2-1, with TRBD2 matching over 12 bases. CDR1 and CDR2 (germline): SGHRS, YFSETQ. The V segment lost 4 bases and the J segment 7 bases; nucleotides outside the gene matches: 3. The CDR3 contains 14 residues. In DNA, the CDR3 is TGCGCCAGCAGCCTGGGGACTAGCGGGAATGAGCAGTTCTTC. Translating it yields CASSLGTSGNEQFF.

J is TRBJ2-5 and V is TRBV5-1, with D tentatively TRBD2 (5 bases). The CDR3 totals 13 residues. V was trimmed by 3 bases and J by 11 bases, leaving 17 bases between them. Germline values: CDR1 SGHRS, CDR2 YFSETQ. The CDR3 sequence: CASSSSLLWEQYF. The CDR3, as DNA: TGCGCCAGCAGCTCATCCCTCCTCTGGGAGCAGTACTTC.

The V call is TRBV7-2, the J call TRBJ2-7, with no clear D. V lost 1 base and J 0 bases, leaving 7 bases between the germline ends. Germline values: CDR1 SGHTA, CDR2 FQGNSA. CDR3 size: 14 residues. In DNA form, the CDR3 reads TGTGCCAGCAGCTTAGATCAGGCCTCCTACGAGCAGTACTTC. Protein: CASSLDQASYEQYF.

V and J are TRBV5-1 and TRBJ2-7; 9 nucleotides agree with TRBD1. V lost 4 bases, J lost 2 bases, and 7 bases stayed unmatched. CDR1 is SGHRS and CDR2 is YFSETQ in the germline V gene. There are 15 residues in the CDR3. DNA of the CDR3: TGCGCCAGCAGCCCCGCGGGACAGGGCGCCTACGAGCAGTACTTC. This codes for CASSPAGQGAYEQYF.